This TCR beta chain was captured in a study of blood T cell repertoires in COVID-19. The CDR3 spans 14 residues. V shed 5 bases, J shed 5 bases, and the junction held 7 bases outside the gene matches. CDR1 and CDR2 from the germline V gene are SGHNT and YYREEE (reference sequence). Original processing methods: Amplification from reference gene primers served as the basis for estimated nucleated cell counts. Profiling relied on immunoSEQ multiplex PCR, and the TCRdb table lists in-frame clones only, not all of them. V and J calls and clone size are copied from that table; D and trimming were computed from the DNA. The sample contains fewer than 350,000 clones, more than 70% of which appear only once. Followed over time, Seattle patients had been enrolled while infection was active.

Sample: peripheral blood. V and J are TRBV5-4 and TRBJ1-1; 9 bases fit TRBD1. This sequence originates from a woman in her 30s with COVID-19, enrolled during active disease. The CDR3 here is CASRMTGGSTEAFF. CDR3 bases: TGTGCCAGCAGGATGACAGGGGGGTCGACTGAAGCTTTCTTT.